These 9 T cell receptor beta chains came from one sample sequenced in a study of shared T cell receptors in the human thymus. This table comes from immunoSEQ multiplex PCR, and its TCRdb copy is limited to in-frame clones, with some not included. This sample has 540,000 or so clones, with approximately 78% found just once. The data were also submitted as part of a second study, on human thymus T cells.

Input material: thymocytes. The receptors derive from a boy in the first two years of life with a congenital heart defect.

The J gene is TRBJ1-5, the V gene TRBV5-8; tentatively, D is TRBD1 (6 bases). Germline V lookup: CDR1 SGHTS, CDR2 YDEGEE. CDR3 length: 16 residues. V lost 0 bases and J lost 0, with 10 bases in between. The CDR3 is CASSLGGGHSNQPQHF. The DNA for the CDR3 is TGTGCCAGCAGCTTGGGCGGGGGGCATAGCAATCAGCCCCAGCATTTT. The whole variable domain, filled in from reference TRBV5-8 and TRBJ1-5, reads EAGVTQSPTHLIKTRGQQATLRCSPISGHTSVYWYQQALGLGLQFLLWYDEGEERNRGNFPPRFSGRQFPNYSSELNVNALELEDSALYLCASSLGGGHSNQPQHFGDGTRLSIL.

The rearrangement joins TRBV15 to TRBJ2-3, with 9 nucleotides matching TRBD2. The V gene's germline CDR1 is LNHNV and CDR2 YYDKDF (reference sequence). With V trimmed by 2 bases and J by 0 bases, 9 bases remained unmatched. The CDR3 totals 18 residues. The CDR3 protein is CATSRPEREASSTDTQYF. CDR3 coding DNA: TGTGCCACCAGCAGACCCGAGCGGGAGGCCTCTAGCACAGATACGCAGTATTTT.

V is TRBV6-5 and J is TRBJ1-1, with 8 bases aligning to TRBD1. Per germline, CDR1 MNHEY and CDR2 SVGAGI. The CDR3 is 15 amino acids. The V gene end was trimmed by 5 bases and the J gene end by 6 bases; junction bases not matched to a gene: 11. In nucleotides, the CDR3 is TGTGCCAGCAGTCCACCAGGGGGCGCGACCGCTGAAGCTTTCTTT. Protein product: CASSPPGGATAEAFF.

Here the CDR3 reads CASTKKRYLPRRDFF. CDR3 in DNA: TGTGCCAGCACCAAGAAGCGGTACCTACCTAGACGGGATTTCTTT. The chain is built from TRBV5-6 and TRBJ1-1; D call uncertain. Germline CDR1 and CDR2: SGHDT and YYEEEE. The V end was cut by 6 bases, the J end by 13 bases, with 28 bases between. The CDR3 is made up of 15 amino acids.

J is TRBJ2-7 and V is TRBV14, with 12 bases matching TRBD2. CDR1 is SGHDN, CDR2 FVKESK, per germline. V lost 0 bases and J lost 4; bases outside the gene matches: 4. The CDR3 contains 16 residues. The CDR3 sequence: CASSQDTSGGMYEQYF. The CDR3 DNA is TGTGCCAGCAGCCAAGATACTAGCGGGGGGATGTACGAGCAGTACTTC.

This clone was seen more than once but under ten times. This chain connects TRBV5-8 to TRBJ1-1; D uncertain. The CDR3 is made up of 13 amino acids. V lost 4 bases to trimming and J lost 0 bases, with 7 bases between them. The germline V gene encodes CDR1 SGHTS and CDR2 YDEGEE. DNA of the CDR3: TGTGCCAGCAGCCACAGACTGAACACTGAAGCTTTCTTT. Translating it yields CASSHRLNTEAFF.

The chain joins TRBV28 to TRBJ2-7; 10 bases fit TRBD2. This CDR3 is 18 amino acids long. The junction had 16 bases not matched to a gene; V was cut back by 5 bases and J by 3 bases. Germline CDR1 is MDHEN and CDR2 is SYDVKM. CDR3 coding DNA: TGTGCCAGCAGTCGTTACCCCCACCTGACTAGCGGGTACTACGAGCAGTACTTC. Translated, it gives CASSRYPHLTSGYYEQYF.

The chain uses TRBV27 and TRBJ1-5, with unresolved D. The V gene's germline CDR1 is MNHEY and CDR2 SMNVEV (reference sequence). CDR3 length: 13 residues. V was pared by 1 base and J by 6 bases, with 7 bases between. This CDR3 reads CASSLWGGQPQHF. For the CDR3, the DNA is TGTGCCAGCAGTTTATGGGGAGGTCAGCCCCAGCATTTT.

V and J are TRBV10-3 and TRBJ2-1, with 12 positions matching TRBD1. CDR3 size: 13 residues. From germline, CDR1 is ENHRY and CDR2 SYGVKD. The trim removed 11 bases at V and 7 bases at J, leaving 6 bases unmatched. The CDR3 region has the DNA TGTGCCTTAGCGGGACAGGGGGCAAATGAGCAGTTCTTC. It encodes CALAGQGANEQFF.